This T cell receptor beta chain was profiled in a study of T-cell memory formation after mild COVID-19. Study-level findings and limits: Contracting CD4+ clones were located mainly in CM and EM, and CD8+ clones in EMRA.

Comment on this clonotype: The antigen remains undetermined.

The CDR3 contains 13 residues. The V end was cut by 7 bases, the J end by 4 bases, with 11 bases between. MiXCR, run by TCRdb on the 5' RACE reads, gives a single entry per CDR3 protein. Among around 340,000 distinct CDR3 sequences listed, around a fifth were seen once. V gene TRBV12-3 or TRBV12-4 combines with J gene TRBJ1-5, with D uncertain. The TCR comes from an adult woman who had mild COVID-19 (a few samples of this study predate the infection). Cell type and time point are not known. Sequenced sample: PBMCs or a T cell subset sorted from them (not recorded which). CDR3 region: CASTFLFNQPQHF. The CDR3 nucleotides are TGTGCCAGCACCTTCCTATTTAATCAGCCCCAGCATTTT.